This T cell receptor (beta chain) comes out of a study of Graves' ophthalmopathy and Graves' hyperthyroidism. Ten or more counts support this clonotype. Beta-chain TCR CDR3 regions were amplified from RNA transcripts. RT-PCR with HTBI primers came first, then second-round multiplex PCR. TCRdb re-called the multiplex PCR reads through MiXCR, storing one row per CDR3 protein. The table shows a few hundred thousand distinct CDR3 sequences, with 18% occurring only once. PBMCs were density-gradient isolated from about 9.6 ml fresh blood. The CDR3 has 13 residues. Germline CDR1 reads MGHRA; CDR2 reads YSYEKL. V lost 1 base, J lost 0 bases, and 3 bases lay in between.

This chain connects TRBV4-1 to TRBJ1-1, with D unclear. The TCR sequence derives from a woman younger than 35 with Graves' ophthalmopathy. Sequenced sample: peripheral blood. The CDR3 spells CASSQAMNTEAFF. CDR3 DNA: TGCGCCAGCAGCCAAGCGATGAACACTGAAGCTTTCTTT.